The text below deals with one T cell receptor (beta chain). Data came from immunoSEQ multiplex PCR; TCRdb stores just in-frame clones and leaves some out. The repertoire includes fewer than 300,000 clones, 82% of them detected once, and about 3.4% sits in the top ten. The sample comes from a study of blood T cell repertoires in COVID-19. Trimming took 2 bases from V and 7 from J; bases not matched to a gene: 14. The CDR3 spans 17 residues. The germline gives CDR1 GTSNPN, CDR2 SVGIG (reference sequence). The TCR was taken from a woman in her late teens or twenties with acute or convalescent COVID-19. This chain uses TRBV30 with TRBJ2-7, with 13 positions matching TRBD2. Sequences were obtained from peripheral blood. Written as DNA, the CDR3 is TGTGCCTGGAGTACACTCCGGACTAGCGGGAGCCTGGGGGAGCAGTACTTC. It is translated as CAWSTLRTSGSLGEQYF.